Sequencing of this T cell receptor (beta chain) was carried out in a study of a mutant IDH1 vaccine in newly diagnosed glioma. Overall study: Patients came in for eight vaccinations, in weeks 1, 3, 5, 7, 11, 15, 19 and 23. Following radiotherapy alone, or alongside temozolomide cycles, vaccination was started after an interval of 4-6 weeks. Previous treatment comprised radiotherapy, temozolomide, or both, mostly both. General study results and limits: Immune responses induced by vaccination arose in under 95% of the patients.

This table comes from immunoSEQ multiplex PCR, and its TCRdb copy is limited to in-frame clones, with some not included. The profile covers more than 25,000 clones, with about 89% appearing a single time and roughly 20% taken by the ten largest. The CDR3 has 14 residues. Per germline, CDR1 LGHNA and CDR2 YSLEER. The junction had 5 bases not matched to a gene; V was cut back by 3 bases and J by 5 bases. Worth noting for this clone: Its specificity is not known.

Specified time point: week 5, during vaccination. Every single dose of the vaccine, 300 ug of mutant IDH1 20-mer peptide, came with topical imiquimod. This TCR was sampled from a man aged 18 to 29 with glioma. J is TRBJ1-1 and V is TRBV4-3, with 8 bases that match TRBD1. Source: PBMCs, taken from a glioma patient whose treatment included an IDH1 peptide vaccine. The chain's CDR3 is CASSQSRGRTEAFF. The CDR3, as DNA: TGCGCCAGCAGCCAGAGCAGGGGGCGGACTGAAGCTTTCTTT.